This TCR beta chain was sequenced during a study of shared clonotypes between healthy human individuals. Some 29,000 T cell genomes (about 0.2 ug DNA) went into each sorted-subset replicate. Using immunoSEQ multiplex PCR, the repertoire was profiled, and TCRdb retains in-frame clones only, with some absent. Among 2,500,000 or so clones listed, around 90% were seen once. J was trimmed by 10 bases and V by 0 bases; bases with no gene match: 1. CDR3 length equals 13 residues. Germline loops: CDR1 KGHSH, CDR2 LQKENI. The TCR originated in a young man in good health. Some clones in this sample may be carry-over from other donors' samples. Sample: naive CD4+ T cells from PBMCs. Described subset: CD45RA+ positively selected. The V and J genes are TRBV18 and TRBJ2-1; 9 nucleotides align to TRBD2. CDR3 residues: CASSPPAGGEQFF. The CDR3 region has the DNA TGTGCCAGCTCACCACCGGCGGGAGGGGAGCAGTTCTTC.